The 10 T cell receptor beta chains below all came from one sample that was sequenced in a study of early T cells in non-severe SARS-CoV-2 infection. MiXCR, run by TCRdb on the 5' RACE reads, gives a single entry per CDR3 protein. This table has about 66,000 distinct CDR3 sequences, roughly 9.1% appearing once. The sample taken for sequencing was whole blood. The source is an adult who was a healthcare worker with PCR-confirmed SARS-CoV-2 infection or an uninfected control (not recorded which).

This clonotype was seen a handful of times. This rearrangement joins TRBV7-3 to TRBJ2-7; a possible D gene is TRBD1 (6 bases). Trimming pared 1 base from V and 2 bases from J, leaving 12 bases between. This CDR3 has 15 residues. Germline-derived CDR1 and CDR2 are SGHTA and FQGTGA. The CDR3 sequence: CASSLNPGHTYEQYF. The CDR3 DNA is TGTGCCAGCAGCTTAAACCCGGGACATACCTACGAGCAGTACTTC. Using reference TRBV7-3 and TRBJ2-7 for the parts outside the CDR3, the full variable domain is GAGVSQTPSNKVTEKGKYVELRCDPISGHTALYWYRQSLGQGPEFLIYFQGTGAADDSGLPNDRFFAVRPEGSVSTLKIQRTERGDSAVYLCASSLNPGHTYEQYFGPGTRLTVT.

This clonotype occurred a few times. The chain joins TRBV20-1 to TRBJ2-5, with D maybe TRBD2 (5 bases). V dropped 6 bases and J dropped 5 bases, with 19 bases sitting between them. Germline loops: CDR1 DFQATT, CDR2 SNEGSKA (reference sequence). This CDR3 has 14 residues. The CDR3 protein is CSAPLSAGGETQYF. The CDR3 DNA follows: TGCAGTGCCCCCCTGAGCGCGGGTGGGGAGACCCAGTACTTC.

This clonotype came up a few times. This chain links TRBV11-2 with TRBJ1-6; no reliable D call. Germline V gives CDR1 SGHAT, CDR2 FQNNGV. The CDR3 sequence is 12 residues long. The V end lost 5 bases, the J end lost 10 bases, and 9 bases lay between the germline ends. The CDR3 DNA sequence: TGTGCCAGCAGCCGAAGTGCCTCACCCCTCCACTTT. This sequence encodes CASSRSASPLHF.

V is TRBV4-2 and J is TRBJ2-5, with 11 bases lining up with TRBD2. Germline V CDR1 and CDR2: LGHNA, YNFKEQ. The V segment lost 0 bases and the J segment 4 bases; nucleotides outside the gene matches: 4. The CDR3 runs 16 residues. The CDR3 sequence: CASSQDMGTSGETQYF. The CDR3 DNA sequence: TGTGCCAGCAGCCAAGATATGGGGACTAGCGGAGAGACCCAGTACTTC.

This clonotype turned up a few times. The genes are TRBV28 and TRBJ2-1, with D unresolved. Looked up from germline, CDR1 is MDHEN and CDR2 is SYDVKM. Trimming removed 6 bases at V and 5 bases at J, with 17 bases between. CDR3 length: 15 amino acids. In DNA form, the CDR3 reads TGTGCCAGCAGCTCCACCCGCTGGGATAACAATGAGCAGTTCTTC. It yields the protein CASSSTRWDNNEQFF.

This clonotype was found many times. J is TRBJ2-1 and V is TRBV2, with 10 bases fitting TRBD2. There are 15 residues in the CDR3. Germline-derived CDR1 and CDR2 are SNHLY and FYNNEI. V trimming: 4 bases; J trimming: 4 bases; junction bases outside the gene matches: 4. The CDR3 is CASSARTSGYNEQFF. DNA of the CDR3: TGTGCCAGCAGTGCCCGGACTAGCGGATACAATGAGCAGTTCTTC. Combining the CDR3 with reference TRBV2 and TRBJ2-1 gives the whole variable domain EPEVTQTPSHQVTQMGQEVILRCVPISNHLYFYWYRQILGQKVEFLVSFYNNEISEKSEIFDDQFSVERPDGSNFTLKIRSTKLEDSAMYFCASSARTSGYNEQFFGPGTRLTVL.

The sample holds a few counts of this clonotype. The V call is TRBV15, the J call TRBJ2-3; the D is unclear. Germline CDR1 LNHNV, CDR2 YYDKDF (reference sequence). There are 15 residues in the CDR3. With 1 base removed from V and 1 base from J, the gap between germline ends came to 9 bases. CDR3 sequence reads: CATSRVLGRTDTQYF. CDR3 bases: TGTGCCACCAGCAGAGTACTGGGTCGCACAGATACGCAGTATTTT.

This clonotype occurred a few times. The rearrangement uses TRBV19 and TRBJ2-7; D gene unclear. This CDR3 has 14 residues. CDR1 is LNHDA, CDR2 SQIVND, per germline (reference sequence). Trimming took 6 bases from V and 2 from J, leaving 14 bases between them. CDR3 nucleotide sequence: TGTGCCAGTAGCCACCGTCGGGCGCCCTACGAGCAGTACTTC. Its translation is CASSHRRAPYEQYF.

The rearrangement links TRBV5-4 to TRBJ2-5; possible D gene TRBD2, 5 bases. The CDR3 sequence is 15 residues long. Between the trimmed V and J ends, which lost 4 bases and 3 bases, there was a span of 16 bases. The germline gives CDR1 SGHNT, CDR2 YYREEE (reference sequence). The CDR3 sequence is CASSRGVAREETQYF. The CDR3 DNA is TGTGCCAGCAGCCGGGGAGTAGCACGAGAAGAGACCCAGTACTTC.

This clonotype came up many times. CDR3 nucleotide sequence: TGTGCCAGCAGCTTAGCACAGGGGACCGAGCAGTACTTC. Residues: CASSLAQGTEQYF. The chain uses TRBV11-2 and TRBJ2-7, with 7 nucleotides matching TRBD1. Losses at the gene ends were 1 base for V and 6 bases for J; bases not matched to a gene: 3. CDR1 and CDR2 from the germline V gene are SGHAT and FQNNGV. CDR3 length: 13 residues.